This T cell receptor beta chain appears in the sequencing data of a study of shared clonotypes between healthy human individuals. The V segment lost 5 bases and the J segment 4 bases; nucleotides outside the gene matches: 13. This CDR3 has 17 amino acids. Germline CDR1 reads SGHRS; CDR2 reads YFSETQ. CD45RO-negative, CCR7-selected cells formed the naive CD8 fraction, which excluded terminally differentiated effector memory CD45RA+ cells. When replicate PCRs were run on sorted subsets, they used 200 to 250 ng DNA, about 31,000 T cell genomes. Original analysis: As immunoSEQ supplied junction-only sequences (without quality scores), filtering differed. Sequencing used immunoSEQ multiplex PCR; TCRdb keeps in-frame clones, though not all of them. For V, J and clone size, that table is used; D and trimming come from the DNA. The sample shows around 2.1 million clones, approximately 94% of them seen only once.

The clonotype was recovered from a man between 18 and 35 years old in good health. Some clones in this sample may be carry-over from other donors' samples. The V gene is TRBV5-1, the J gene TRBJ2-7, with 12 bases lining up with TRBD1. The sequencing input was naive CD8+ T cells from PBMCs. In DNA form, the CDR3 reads TGCGCCAGCAGTCCAGGGACAGGGGGCCCCCCTCGTTACGAGCAGTACTTC. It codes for CASSPGTGGPPRYEQYF.